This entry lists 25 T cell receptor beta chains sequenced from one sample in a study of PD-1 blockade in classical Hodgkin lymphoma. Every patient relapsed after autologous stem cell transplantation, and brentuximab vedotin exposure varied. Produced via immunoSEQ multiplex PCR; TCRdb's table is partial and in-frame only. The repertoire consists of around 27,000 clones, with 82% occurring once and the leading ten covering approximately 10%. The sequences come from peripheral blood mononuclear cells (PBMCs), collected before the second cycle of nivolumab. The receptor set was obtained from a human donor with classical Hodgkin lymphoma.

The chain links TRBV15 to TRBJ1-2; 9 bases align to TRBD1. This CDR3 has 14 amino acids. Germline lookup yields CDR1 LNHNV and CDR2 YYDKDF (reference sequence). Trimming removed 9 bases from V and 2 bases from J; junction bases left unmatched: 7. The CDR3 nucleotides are TGTGCCACTTCACTCGACAGGGGGAACTATGGCTACACCTTC. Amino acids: CATSLDRGNYGYTF.

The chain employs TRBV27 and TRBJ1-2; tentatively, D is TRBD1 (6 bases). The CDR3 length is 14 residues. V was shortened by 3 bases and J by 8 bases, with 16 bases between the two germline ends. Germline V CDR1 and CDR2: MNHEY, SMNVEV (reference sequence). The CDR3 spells CASSLGAGIGGYTF. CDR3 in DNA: TGTGCCAGCAGTTTGGGGGCCGGAATAGGAGGCTACACCTTC.

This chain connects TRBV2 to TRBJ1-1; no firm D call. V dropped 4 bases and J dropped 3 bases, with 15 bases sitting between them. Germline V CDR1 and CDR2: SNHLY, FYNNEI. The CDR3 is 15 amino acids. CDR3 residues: CASSVWSGPDTEAFF. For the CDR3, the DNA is TGTGCCAGCAGTGTCTGGAGCGGGCCAGACACTGAAGCTTTCTTT.

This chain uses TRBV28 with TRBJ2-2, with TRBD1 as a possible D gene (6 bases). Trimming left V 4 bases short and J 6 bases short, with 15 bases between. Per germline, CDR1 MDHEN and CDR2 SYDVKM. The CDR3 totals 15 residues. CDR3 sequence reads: CASSSSRQGPGELFF. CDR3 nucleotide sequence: TGTGCCAGCAGTTCCTCCCGGCAGGGGCCCGGGGAGCTGTTTTTT.

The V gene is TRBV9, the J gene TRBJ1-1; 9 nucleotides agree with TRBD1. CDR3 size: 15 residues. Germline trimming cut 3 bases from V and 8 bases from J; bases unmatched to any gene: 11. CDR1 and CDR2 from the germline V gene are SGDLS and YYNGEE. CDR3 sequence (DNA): TGTGCCAGCAGCGGATCCGGGACAGGGTCCGAGGAAGCTTTCTTT. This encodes CASSGSGTGSEEAFF. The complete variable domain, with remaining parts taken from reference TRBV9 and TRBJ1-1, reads DSGVTQTPKHLITATGQRVTLRCSPRSGDLSVYWYQQSLDQGLQFLIQYYNGEERAKGNILERFSAQQFPDLHSELNLSSLELGDSALYFCASSGSGTGSEEAFFGQGTRLTVV.

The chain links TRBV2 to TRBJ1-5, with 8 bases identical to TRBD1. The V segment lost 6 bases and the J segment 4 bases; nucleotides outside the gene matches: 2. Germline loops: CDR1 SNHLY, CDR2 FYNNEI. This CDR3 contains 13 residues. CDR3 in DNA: TGTGCCAGCAGCTGGACAGGGAATCAGCCCCAGCATTTT. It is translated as CASSWTGNQPQHF.

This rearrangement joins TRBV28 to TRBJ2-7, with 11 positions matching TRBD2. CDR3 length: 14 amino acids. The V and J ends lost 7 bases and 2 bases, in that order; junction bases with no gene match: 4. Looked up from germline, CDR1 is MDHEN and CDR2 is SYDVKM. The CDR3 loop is CASKTSGGTYEQYF. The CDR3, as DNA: TGTGCCAGCAAAACTAGCGGGGGTACCTACGAGCAGTACTTC.

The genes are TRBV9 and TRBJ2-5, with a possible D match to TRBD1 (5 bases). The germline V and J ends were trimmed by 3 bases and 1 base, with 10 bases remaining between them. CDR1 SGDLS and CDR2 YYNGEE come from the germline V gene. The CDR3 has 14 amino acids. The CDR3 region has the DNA TGTGCCAGCAGCGCGCTAGGGGCCCAAGAGACCCAGTACTTC. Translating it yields CASSALGAQETQYF.

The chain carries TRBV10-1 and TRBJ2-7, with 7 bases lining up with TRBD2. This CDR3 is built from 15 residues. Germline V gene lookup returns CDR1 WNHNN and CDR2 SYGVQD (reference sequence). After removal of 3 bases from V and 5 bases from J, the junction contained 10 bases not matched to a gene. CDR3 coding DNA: TGCGCCAGCAGTGACCCCCGCGGGGGTAAGGACGAGCAGTACTTC. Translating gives CASSDPRGGKDEQYF.

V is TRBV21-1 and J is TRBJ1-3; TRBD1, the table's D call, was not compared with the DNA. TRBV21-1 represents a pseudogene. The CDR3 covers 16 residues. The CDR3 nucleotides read TGTGCCAGCAGCAAAGACGTAGGGGATAGGGGAAACACCATATATTTT. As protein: CASSKDVGDRGNTIYF.

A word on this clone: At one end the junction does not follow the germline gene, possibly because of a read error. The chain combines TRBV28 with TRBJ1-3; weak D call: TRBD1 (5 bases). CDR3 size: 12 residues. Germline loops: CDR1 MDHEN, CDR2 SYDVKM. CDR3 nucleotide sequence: TGTGCCAGCAGAAGTTCCGGGCAGGGCCAACATTTT. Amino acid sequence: CASRSSGQGQHF.

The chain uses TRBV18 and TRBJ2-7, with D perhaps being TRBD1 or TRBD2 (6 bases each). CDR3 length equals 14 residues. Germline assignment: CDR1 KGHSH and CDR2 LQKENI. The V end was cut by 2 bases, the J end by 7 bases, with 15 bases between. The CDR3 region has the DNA TGTGCCAGCTCACCAAATGGGGGCGCGGGGGAGCAGTACTTC. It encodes CASSPNGGAGEQYF.

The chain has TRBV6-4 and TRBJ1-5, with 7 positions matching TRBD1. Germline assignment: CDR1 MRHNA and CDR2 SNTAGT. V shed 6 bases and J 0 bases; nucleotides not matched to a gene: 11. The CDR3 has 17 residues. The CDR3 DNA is TGTGCCAGCAGAAGAGGACAGGACCGATATAGCAATCAGCCCCAGCATTTT. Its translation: CASRRGQDRYSNQPQHF.

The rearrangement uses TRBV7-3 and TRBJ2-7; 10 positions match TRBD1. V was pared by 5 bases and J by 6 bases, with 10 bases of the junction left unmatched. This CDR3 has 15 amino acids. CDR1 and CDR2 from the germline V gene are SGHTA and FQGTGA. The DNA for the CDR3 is TGTGCCAGCAGCATACTCCCGGGACAGGGGTCCGAGCAGTACTTC. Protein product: CASSILPGQGSEQYF.

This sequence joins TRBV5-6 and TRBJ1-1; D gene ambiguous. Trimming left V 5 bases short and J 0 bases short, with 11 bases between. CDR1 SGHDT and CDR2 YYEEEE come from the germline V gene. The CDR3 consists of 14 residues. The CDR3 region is CASRAGFMNTEAFF. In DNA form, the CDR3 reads TGTGCCAGCAGAGCGGGATTCATGAACACTGAAGCTTTCTTT.

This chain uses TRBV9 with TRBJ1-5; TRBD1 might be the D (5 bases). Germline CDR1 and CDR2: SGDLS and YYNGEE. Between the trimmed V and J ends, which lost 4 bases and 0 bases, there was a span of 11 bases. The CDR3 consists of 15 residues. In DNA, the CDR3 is TGTGCCAGCAGCCCCACAGGAGATAGCAATCAGCCCCAGCATTTT. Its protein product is CASSPTGDSNQPQHF.

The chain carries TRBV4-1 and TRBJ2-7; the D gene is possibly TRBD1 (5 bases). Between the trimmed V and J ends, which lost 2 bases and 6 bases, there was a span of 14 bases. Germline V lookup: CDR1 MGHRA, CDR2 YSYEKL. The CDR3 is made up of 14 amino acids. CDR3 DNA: TGCGCCAGCAGCCAACCCACAGGCCAACTCGAGCAGTACTTC. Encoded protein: CASSQPTGQLEQYF.

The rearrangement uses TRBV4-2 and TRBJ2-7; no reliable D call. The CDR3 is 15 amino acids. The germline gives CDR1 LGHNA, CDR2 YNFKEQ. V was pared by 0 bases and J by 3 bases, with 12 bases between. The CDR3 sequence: CASSQEGRLNYEQYF. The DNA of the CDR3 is TGTGCCAGCAGCCAAGAAGGCAGGTTGAACTACGAGCAGTACTTC.

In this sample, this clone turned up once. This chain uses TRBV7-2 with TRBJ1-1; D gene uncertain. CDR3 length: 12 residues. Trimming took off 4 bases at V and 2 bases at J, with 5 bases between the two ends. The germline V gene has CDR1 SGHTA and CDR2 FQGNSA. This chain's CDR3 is CASSSFNTEAFF. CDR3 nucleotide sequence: TGTGCCAGCAGCTCATTTAACACTGAAGCTTTCTTT.

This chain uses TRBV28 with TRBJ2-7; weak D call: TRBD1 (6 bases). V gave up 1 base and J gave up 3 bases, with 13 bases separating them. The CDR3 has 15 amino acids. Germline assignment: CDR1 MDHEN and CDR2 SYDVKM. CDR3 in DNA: TGTGCCAGCAGTTTATTAAGGACAGCCTACTACGAGCAGTACTTC. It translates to CASSLLRTAYYEQYF.

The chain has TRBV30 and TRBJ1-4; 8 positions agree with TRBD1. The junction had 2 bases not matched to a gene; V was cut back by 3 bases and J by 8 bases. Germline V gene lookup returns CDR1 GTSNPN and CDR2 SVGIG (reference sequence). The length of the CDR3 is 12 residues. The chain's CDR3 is CAWRRTGEKLFF. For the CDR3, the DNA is TGTGCCTGGAGGCGGACAGGGGAAAAACTGTTTTTT.

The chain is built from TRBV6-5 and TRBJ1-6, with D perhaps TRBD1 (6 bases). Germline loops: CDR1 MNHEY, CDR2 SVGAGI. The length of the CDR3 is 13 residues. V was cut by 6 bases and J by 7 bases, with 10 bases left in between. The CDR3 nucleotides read TGTGCCAGCAGGGGACAAAACAATTCACCCCTCCACTTT. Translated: CASRGQNNSPLHF.

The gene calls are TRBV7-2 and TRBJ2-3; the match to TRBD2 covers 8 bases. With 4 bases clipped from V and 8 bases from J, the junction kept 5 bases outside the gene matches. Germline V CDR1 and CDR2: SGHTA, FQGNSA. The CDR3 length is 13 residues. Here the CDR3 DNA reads TGTGCCAGCAGCTCGGGACTAGAGGCTACGCAGTATTTT. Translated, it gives CASSSGLEATQYF.

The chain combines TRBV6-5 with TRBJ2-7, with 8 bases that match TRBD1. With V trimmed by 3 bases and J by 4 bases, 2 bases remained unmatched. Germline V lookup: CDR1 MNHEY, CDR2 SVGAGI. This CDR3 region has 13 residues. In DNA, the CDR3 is TGTGCCAGCAGTTATGGGACAGGTTACGAGCAGTACTTC. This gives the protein CASSYGTGYEQYF.

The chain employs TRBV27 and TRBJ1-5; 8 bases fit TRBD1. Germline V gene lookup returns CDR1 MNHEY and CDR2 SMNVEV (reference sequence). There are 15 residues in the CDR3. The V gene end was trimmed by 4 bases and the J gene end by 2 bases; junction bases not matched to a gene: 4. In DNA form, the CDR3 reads TGTGCCAGCAGTTCCGACAGGGGAGGCAATCAGCCCCAGCATTTT. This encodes CASSSDRGGNQPQHF.